A single sample gave rise to the 28 T cell receptor beta chains below, sequenced in a study of cytomegalovirus exposure and HLA in healthy donors (dated by TCRdb to about 2017). The library came from the immunoSEQ multiplex PCR assay. A mixture of 60 forward primers for TCR Vbeta segments and 13 reverse primers for TCR Jbeta segments was used in the multiplex PCR. This is the immuneACCESS table as TCRdb keeps it, with only in-frame sequences that have V and J called. A part of the clones is gone; compared with another copy, unresolved V genes explain less than half, and the rest is unexplained. The sample table holds roughly 110,000 clones, of which over 75% were seen once. Approximately 3.7% of the sample is in the top ten clones. The sequencing sample was made of PBMCs. These TCRs come from a man aged 55 to 70 in good health and CMV-seronegative.

The CDR3 region has the DNA TGTGCCAGCAGTTCACCACAGGGGGCTGGAGGTCCCACAGATACGCAGTATTTT. It yields the protein CASSSPQGAGGPTDTQYF. This chain joins TRBV28 and TRBJ2-3, with 9 positions matching TRBD1. The J segment lost 2 bases and the V segment lost 4 bases, leaving 13 bases of the junction unmatched. The length of the CDR3 is 18 residues. Germline CDR1 and CDR2: MDHEN and SYDVKM. The complete variable domain, with remaining parts taken from reference TRBV28 and TRBJ2-3, reads DVKVTQSSRYLVKRTGEKVFLECVQDMDHENMFWYRQDPGLGLRLIYFSYDVKMKEKGDIPEGYSVSREKKERFSLILESASTNQTSMYLCASSSPQGAGGPTDTQYFGPGTRLTVL.

This clone appeared once. V is TRBV30 and J is TRBJ2-7; D might be TRBD1 (6 bases). This CDR3 is 12 amino acids long. The V and J ends lost 3 bases and 3 bases respectively, with 9 bases between them. CDR1 is GTSNPN and CDR2 is SVGIG in the germline V gene (reference sequence). CDR3: CAWSFRGYEQYF. CDR3 DNA sequence: TGTGCCTGGAGCTTCAGGGGCTACGAGCAGTACTTC.

The chain carries TRBV10-3 and TRBJ2-1; 10 bases line up with TRBD2. The CDR3 spans 16 residues. V lost 3 bases and J lost 4; bases outside the gene matches: 6. Per the germline V gene, CDR1 is ENHRY and CDR2 is SYGVKD. The CDR3 sequence: CAISDGAGGLYNEQFF. CDR3 nucleotides: TGTGCCATCAGTGACGGAGCGGGGGGGCTTTACAATGAGCAGTTCTTC.

This clone has just a few counts. The chain couples TRBV2 to TRBJ1-3; a possible D gene is TRBD1 (6 bases). Germline CDR1 reads SNHLY; CDR2 reads FYNNEI. The CDR3 totals 15 residues. The V end lost 7 bases, the J end lost 0 bases, and 13 bases lay between the germline ends. The CDR3 reads CASNFDRLSGNTIYF. The CDR3, as DNA: TGTGCCAGCAACTTCGACAGGCTCTCTGGAAACACCATATATTTT.

The DNA of the CDR3 is TGTGCCAGCAGTGGTCGGGACTTCTCTGGAAACACCATATATTTT. Its translation: CASSGRDFSGNTIYF. This chain joins TRBV6-5 and TRBJ1-3, with D possibly TRBD1 on 5 matching bases. The CDR3 runs to 15 residues. V was trimmed by 5 bases and J by 0 bases, leaving 11 bases between them. Germline CDR1 and CDR2: MNHEY and SVGAGI.

The count of this clone is one. DNA of the CDR3: TGTGCCAGCAGCCTAGGACAGGACTACACAGATACGCAGTATTTT. Its translation is CASSLGQDYTDTQYF. V usage is TRBV14 and J usage is TRBJ2-3; perhaps TRBD1 as D (7 bases). The CDR3 sequence is 15 residues long. CDR1 is SGHDN, CDR2 FVKESK, per germline. Trimming stripped 4 bases from V and 2 bases from J, with 13 bases between.

The chain uses TRBV4-3 and TRBJ1-4; possible D gene TRBD1, 6 bases. Looked up from germline, CDR1 is LGHNA and CDR2 is YSLEER. The CDR3 is 13 amino acids. V was pared by 6 bases and J by 7 bases, with 12 bases between. The CDR3 spells CASSLQGSEKLFF. CDR3 DNA: TGCGCCAGCAGTCTTCAGGGGAGTGAAAAACTGTTTTTT.

This clone was counted between two and nine times. This rearrangement joins TRBV29-1 to TRBJ2-1; D might be TRBD1 (5 bases). CDR1 is SQVTM, CDR2 ANQGSEA, per germline. Trimming shortened V by 6 bases and J by 0 bases, and 9 bases separated the two germline ends. The CDR3 contains 13 residues. CDR3 sequence: CSVQVSSYNEQFF. The CDR3 bases are TGCAGCGTACAGGTTAGCTCCTACAATGAGCAGTTCTTC.

The chain employs TRBV27 and TRBJ1-1; D may be TRBD1 (6 bases). The V end lost 5 bases, the J end lost 3 bases, and 13 bases lay between the germline ends. The CDR3 consists of 14 residues. Germline-derived CDR1 and CDR2 are MNHEY and SMNVEV (reference sequence). Written as DNA, the CDR3 is TGTGCCAGCAGTCAGCGGGGGCCGTACACTGAAGCTTTCTTT. This codes for CASSQRGPYTEAFF.

The DNA of the CDR3 is TGTGCCAGCAGCTTAGCCAGGGCCAATCAGCCCCAGCATTTT. Protein sequence: CASSLARANQPQHF. The genes are TRBV7-2 and TRBJ1-5, with TRBD1 as a possible D gene (5 bases). The CDR3 length is 14 residues. Trimming removed 0 bases from V and 3 bases from J, with 6 bases in between. Germline V gene data show CDR1 as SGHTA and CDR2 as FQGNSA.

V usage is TRBV9 and J usage is TRBJ1-3; maybe TRBD1 (6 bases). Germline CDR1 reads SGDLS; CDR2 reads YYNGEE. CDR3 length equals 18 residues. Trimming cost V 3 bases and J 0 bases, with 19 bases left between them. The CDR3 is CASSARRQELSSGNTIYF. CDR3 coding DNA: TGTGCCAGCAGCGCCCGACGACAGGAGCTTTCCTCTGGAAACACCATATATTTT.

The genes are TRBV4-1 and TRBJ2-7; D is uncertain. Germline-derived CDR1 and CDR2 are MGHRA and YSYEKL. This CDR3 spans 14 amino acids. V was clipped by 0 bases and J by 1 base, with 7 bases between them. The DNA for the CDR3 is TGCGCCAGCAGCCAAGATGAACAGTCCTACGAGCAGTACGTC. Translation: CASSQDEQSYEQYV.

The rearrangement links TRBV9 to TRBJ1-2; TRBD1 aligns across 8 bases. V was clipped by 0 bases and J by 4 bases; unmatched bases: 2. Germline V gene data show CDR1 as SGDLS and CDR2 as YYNGEE. This CDR3 has 14 residues. This CDR3 is CASSVATGGYGYTF. CDR3 bases: TGTGCCAGCAGCGTAGCAACAGGGGGCTATGGCTACACCTTC.

The chain joins TRBV30 to TRBJ1-4, with D unclear. V was cut by 4 bases and J by 4 bases, with 19 bases left in between. In germline, CDR1 is GTSNPN, CDR2 SVGIG (reference sequence). The CDR3 spans 16 residues. The CDR3 is CAWTGLGDTYNEKLFF. The CDR3 nucleotides are TGTGCCTGGACTGGGTTAGGAGATACCTATAATGAAAAACTGTTTTTT.

The V call is TRBV19, the J call TRBJ1-5, with 7 bases aligning to TRBD1. This CDR3 comprises 15 residues. Germline CDR1 and CDR2: LNHDA and SQIVND (reference sequence). Germline trimming cut 2 bases from V and 7 bases from J; bases unmatched to any gene: 8. DNA for the CDR3: TGTGCCAGTAGTATATGGAACAGGGGTAGACAGCCCCAGCATTTT. Encoded protein: CASSIWNRGRQPQHF.

This sequence joins TRBV2 and TRBJ1-1; the match to TRBD1 covers 11 bases. This CDR3 has 13 residues. V lost 7 bases and J lost 6; bases outside the gene matches: 4. Germline V gives CDR1 SNHLY, CDR2 FYNNEI. The chain's CDR3 is CASKWGQGAEAFF. The CDR3 coding sequence is TGTGCCAGCAAGTGGGGACAGGGGGCTGAAGCTTTCTTT.

The count of this clone is one. This sequence joins TRBV5-6 and TRBJ1-5, with 9 nucleotides matching TRBD1. CDR3 length equals 15 residues. Germline V gene data show CDR1 as SGHDT and CDR2 as YYEEEE. J was trimmed by 4 bases and V by 0 bases; bases with no gene match: 2. CDR3 residues: CASSLGGTGNQPQHF. The CDR3 nucleotides read TGTGCCAGCAGCTTGGGGGGGACAGGGAATCAGCCCCAGCATTTT.

The genes are TRBV5-1 and TRBJ1-6; TRBD1 matches 7 bases. V lost 1 base to trimming and J lost 9 bases; unmatched junction nucleotides: 13. This CDR3 has 17 amino acids. Germline-derived CDR1 and CDR2 are SGHRS and YFSETQ. Written as DNA, the CDR3 is TGCGCCAGCAGCTTGAACGATTTTGGACAGGCTAGTTCACCCCTCCACTTT. Encoded protein: CASSLNDFGQASSPLHF.

This clone showed up just once. This rearrangement joins TRBV19 to TRBJ2-3, with 8 nucleotides matching TRBD2. Germline V CDR1 and CDR2: LNHDA, SQIVND (reference sequence). The CDR3 spans 15 residues. The ends lost 3 bases at V and 2 bases at J; junction bases unmatched: 4. For the CDR3, the DNA is TGTGCCAGTAGTATTAGCGGGGTTACCACAGATACGCAGTATTTT. Protein sequence: CASSISGVTTDTQYF.

This chain uses TRBV4-1 with TRBJ2-1; TRBD1 is a possible D gene (6 bases). The CDR3 is 14 amino acids. Germline V gene lookup returns CDR1 MGHRA and CDR2 YSYEKL. The V and J ends lost 4 bases and 8 bases respectively, with 15 bases between them. The CDR3 DNA sequence: TGCGCCAGCAGCCCAGGGGACCGGGAATATGAGCAGTTCTTC. Protein sequence: CASSPGDREYEQFF.

In this sample, this clone turned up a few times. This chain links TRBV7-8 with TRBJ2-3; 10 bases match TRBD2. Trimming removed 5 bases from V and 6 bases from J; junction bases left unmatched: 17. Germline V gives CDR1 SGHVS, CDR2 FQNEAQ. This CDR3 region has 18 residues. Here the CDR3 reads CASSRVPLAGGISDTQYF. The CDR3 bases are TGTGCCAGCAGCCGAGTCCCGTTAGCGGGGGGAATTTCGGATACGCAGTATTTT.

The J gene is TRBJ1-5, the V gene TRBV2; the D gene is possibly TRBD1 (5 bases). Germline V gene sequence: CDR1 SNHLY, CDR2 FYNNEI. V shed 9 bases and J shed 2 bases, with 14 bases lying between them. This CDR3 is 14 amino acids long. The DNA of the CDR3 is TGTGCCAGTAGATCAGGGCCCGGCAATCAGCCCCAGCATTTT. It codes for CASRSGPGNQPQHF.

The chain employs TRBV7-9 and TRBJ1-2, with TRBD1 matching 8 bases. The CDR3 is made up of 14 amino acids. Trimming took 6 bases from V and 7 from J; bases not matched to a gene: 10. Germline-derived CDR1 and CDR2 are SEHNR and FQNEAQ (reference sequence). For the CDR3, the DNA is TGTGCCAGCAGGCATGGGACAGGCGGTCGTGGCTACACCTTC. Its translation: CASRHGTGGRGYTF.

The CDR3 DNA reads as TGCAGCGTCGGAACCCAGGTTGGTGCTGGCGAGCAGTACTTC. Protein: CSVGTQVGAGEQYF. The chain uses TRBV29-1 and TRBJ2-7, with D uncertain. Trimming pared 6 bases from V and 6 bases from J, leaving 21 bases between. Germline V gives CDR1 SQVTM, CDR2 ANQGSEA. CDR3 size: 14 residues.

The chain links TRBV4-1 to TRBJ2-5, with a tentative D call TRBD1 (6 bases). The V and J ends lost 0 bases and 5 bases respectively, with 16 bases between them. Per germline, CDR1 MGHRA and CDR2 YSYEKL. The CDR3 consists of 16 residues. CDR3 in DNA: TGCGCCAGCAGCCAAGATCTGGTCAGGGGTATCGAGACCCAGTACTTC. Translated: CASSQDLVRGIETQYF.

This clone turned up a few times. The J gene is TRBJ2-1, the V gene TRBV27; a possible D gene is TRBD2 (6 bases). Trimming took 3 bases from V and 2 from J, leaving 20 bases between them. The CDR3 sequence is 18 residues long. Germline V gene lookup returns CDR1 MNHEY and CDR2 SMNVEV (reference sequence). The chain's CDR3 is CASSLEAGGRAPYNEQFF. DNA for the CDR3: TGTGCCAGCAGTTTGGAAGCGGGCGGCAGGGCCCCCTACAATGAGCAGTTCTTC.

This chain links TRBV7-3 with TRBJ2-2; TRBD1 is a possible D gene (6 bases). V lost 4 bases and J 5 bases, leaving 8 bases between the germline ends. Germline CDR1 SGHTA, CDR2 FQGTGA. CDR3 length: 13 amino acids. The CDR3 loop is CASSSTGTGELFF. The CDR3 coding sequence is TGTGCCAGCAGCTCTACAGGGACCGGGGAGCTGTTTTTT.

The CDR3 DNA reads as TGTGCCAGTAGGCCGACAGGGGGCCTAACTGAAGCTTTCTTT. Its protein product is CASRPTGGLTEAFF. The chain has TRBV19 and TRBJ1-1; 10 positions match TRBD1. Germline V gives CDR1 LNHDA, CDR2 SQIVND (reference sequence). This CDR3 contains 14 residues. V was clipped by 6 bases and J by 5 bases; unmatched bases: 6. The variable domain in full, with the rest retrieved from reference TRBV19 and TRBJ1-1, is DGGITQSPKYLFRKEGQNVTLSCEQNLNHDAMYWYRQDPGQGLRLIYYSQIVNDFQKGDIAEGYSVSREKKESFPLTVTSAQKNPTAFYLCASRPTGGLTEAFFGQGTRLTVV.